One and the same sample provided the 12 T cell receptor beta chains below, sequenced in a study of T cell responses to AZD1222 COVID-19 vaccine. Data came from immunoSEQ multiplex PCR; TCRdb stores just in-frame clones and leaves some out. Counted here are 150,000 to 250,000 clones, roughly 92% occurring once; the ten biggest clones make up more than 0.8%. The specimen comprised peripheral blood, sampled 28 days after the second AZD1222 dose. The origin of the receptors is an adult who received the AZD1222 COVID-19 vaccine.

This sequence joins TRBV28 and TRBJ1-2, with TRBD1 identical over 9 bases. This CDR3 has 13 amino acids. From germline, CDR1 is MDHEN and CDR2 SYDVKM. V dropped 8 bases and J dropped 7; count of bases not matched to a gene: 8. CDR3 coding DNA: TGTGCCAGCGAGCCGGGACAGGGAGTTGGCTACACCTTC. Protein sequence: CASEPGQGVGYTF.

The genes are TRBV6-2 or TRBV6-3 and TRBJ1-6; D possibly corresponds to TRBD1 (6 bases). CDR3 length: 14 amino acids. The V gene lost 2 bases and the J gene lost 10 bases, with 12 bases spanning the gap. In germline, CDR1 is MNHEY, CDR2 SVGEGT. The CDR3 sequence is CASSYVQGSSPLHF. The CDR3, as DNA: TGTGCCAGCAGTTACGTCCAGGGGTCGTCACCCCTCCACTTT.

The rearrangement joins TRBV19 to TRBJ1-2, with 9 bases that match TRBD1. The CDR3 is 14 residues long. J lost 4 bases, V lost 4 bases, and 4 bases had no gene match. Per germline, CDR1 LNHDA and CDR2 SQIVND (reference sequence). The CDR3 coding sequence is TGTGCCAGTAGTAGACCGGGACAGGGCTATGGCTACACCTTC. Amino acid sequence: CASSRPGQGYGYTF. Using reference TRBV19 and TRBJ1-2 for the parts outside the CDR3, the full variable domain is DGGITQSPKYLFRKEGQNVTLSCEQNLNHDAMYWYRQDPGQGLRLIYYSQIVNDFQKGDIAEGYSVSREKKESFPLTVTSAQKNPTAFYLCASSRPGQGYGYTFGSGTRLTVV.

This clone was seen a few times. The chain employs TRBV7-8 and TRBJ1-2; 8 nucleotides agree with TRBD1. The CDR3 contains 14 residues. The V gene end was trimmed by 1 base and the J gene end by 8 bases; junction bases not matched to a gene: 6. Germline V gene sequence: CDR1 SGHVS, CDR2 FQNEAQ. CDR3 region: CASSLVQGASGYTF. CDR3 coding DNA: TGTGCCAGCAGCTTAGTCCAGGGGGCGTCAGGCTACACCTTC.

The chain carries TRBV18 and TRBJ2-5, with D unclear. The CDR3 loop spans 14 amino acids. The germline CDR1 and CDR2 sequences are KGHSH and LQKENI. The V end was cut by 0 bases, the J end by 2 bases, with 7 bases between. CDR3: CASSPPALQETQYF. The CDR3 DNA sequence: TGTGCCAGCTCACCACCCGCCCTTCAAGAGACCCAGTACTTC.

The genes are TRBV4-1 and TRBJ1-2; possible D gene TRBD1, 5 bases. V shed 4 bases and J shed 5 bases, with 14 bases lying between them. Germline CDR1 MGHRA, CDR2 YSYEKL. This CDR3 has 14 amino acids. Written as DNA, the CDR3 is TGCGCCAGCAGCCGGGACTCTCCCCTGTATGGCTACACCTTC. Translating gives CASSRDSPLYGYTF.

V usage is TRBV2 and J usage is TRBJ1-5, with D uncertain. V was pared by 2 bases and J by 5 bases, with 13 bases between. The CDR3 is made up of 15 amino acids. Germline CDR1 SNHLY, CDR2 FYNNEI. The CDR3 loop is CASSERLGPDQPQHF. The CDR3 coding sequence is TGTGCCAGCAGTGAAAGACTGGGCCCGGATCAGCCCCAGCATTTT.

The rearrangement joins TRBV6-5 to TRBJ1-5, with D possibly matching TRBD1 (5 bases). The CDR3 sequence is 15 residues long. V was cut by 5 bases and J by 2 bases, with 13 bases left in between. Germline loops: CDR1 MNHEY, CDR2 SVGAGI. The CDR3 region is CASSTGGMGNQPQHF. The CDR3 nucleotides read TGTGCCAGCAGTACGGGGGGAATGGGCAATCAGCCCCAGCATTTT.

V usage is TRBV19 and J usage is TRBJ1-5, with D hard to call. Germline V gene lookup returns CDR1 LNHDA and CDR2 SQIVND (reference sequence). Trimming shortened V by 11 bases and J by 0 bases, and 17 bases separated the two germline ends. The CDR3 is 15 residues long. CDR3 nucleotides: TGTGCCGTATCGTGGGAGGCCAATAGCAATCAGCCCCAGCATTTT. It translates to CAVSWEANSNQPQHF.

This chain links TRBV19 with TRBJ1-5; 9 bases are a match to TRBD1. The CDR3 loop spans 15 amino acids. Germline V lookup: CDR1 LNHDA, CDR2 SQIVND (reference sequence). Germline trimming cut 4 bases from V and 6 bases from J; bases unmatched to any gene: 7. The CDR3 here is CASSTSGQGSQPQHF. CDR3 DNA sequence: TGTGCCAGTAGTACCTCTGGACAGGGGTCTCAGCCCCAGCATTTT.

This clone has a single count. The J gene is TRBJ2-5, the V gene TRBV7-2, with a weak D call TRBD1 (5 bases). This CDR3 region has 14 residues. Trimming cost V 3 bases and J 2 bases, with 10 bases left between them. The germline V gene encodes CDR1 SGHTA and CDR2 FQGNSA. The CDR3 sequence: CASSLGRGQETQYF. The CDR3 DNA reads as TGTGCCAGCAGCTTGGGGCGTGGTCAAGAGACCCAGTACTTC.

This clone was seen more than once but under ten times. The chain carries TRBV5-4 and TRBJ2-7; 7 positions agree with TRBD1. Germline trimming cut 5 bases from V and 10 bases from J; bases unmatched to any gene: 12. The CDR3 is made up of 13 amino acids. Germline lookup yields CDR1 SGHNT and CDR2 YYREEE (reference sequence). The CDR3 nucleotides are TGTGCCAGCAGTCAAGAGCGACAGGGCCAACAGTACTTC. Its translation: CASSQERQGQQYF.